This T cell receptor beta chain came from a study of T cell changes during pregnancy in multiple sclerosis (dated by TCRdb to between 2018 and 2021). Regarding the study in general: The study looked at changes in the T cell repertoire across pregnancy in women with multiple sclerosis.

Receptor amplification or capture employed the immunoSEQ multiplex PCR assay. Not all clones reach the TCRdb copy of this immuneACCESS table, which keeps in-frame sequences only. Checked studies attribute under half of the gap to unresolved V genes and leave the rest unexplained. This sample holds some 83,000 clones; roughly nine tenths were observed only once. The ten largest clones add up to around 3.3% of the sample. In the case of this clone: The antigen it binds to is not known. Base qualities are not recorded, but no much larger clone differs from it by a single base.

The CDR3 runs 15 residues from the cysteine to the phenylalanine. Just the 45-base CDR3 DNA is kept, in frame starting at base 1. The germline V gene yields SGHRS for CDR1 and YFSETQ for CDR2. V gives up 3 bases and J gives up 5 bases, and the segment between their germline ends measures 17 bases. The V gene is TRBV5-1 and the J gene is TRBJ2-5; the D gene cannot be resolved reliably. The TCR originated in a female donor in good health, serving as a control in a pregnancy study. Some clones in this sample may be carry-over from other donors' samples. The sample consisted of PBMCs, taken in the first trimester of pregnancy. The CDR3 amino acid sequence is: CASSSDNGLTETQYF. The base sequence is TGCGCCAGCAGCTCCGACAATGGCCTTACCGAGACCCAGTACTTC.